The 2 T cell receptor beta chains presented below share a single source sample, sequenced in a study of T cell clonality in common variable immunodeficiency (dated by TCRdb to about 2015). Library method: the immunoSEQ multiplex PCR assay. TCRdb mirrors the immuneACCESS table, restricted to in-frame sequences. Some clones are absent from its copies; in checked studies, under half trace to an unresolved V gene, and the reason for the others is unknown. This sample has about 39,000 clones, none of them a singleton. 2.5% to 3% of the sample goes to the ten largest clones. Sample: peripheral blood mononuclear cells. The origin of the receptors is a person between 18 and 75 years old in good health.

In this sample, this clone turned up many times. The CDR3 end falls 3 residues outside the read, so it is completed with the germline J gene. The V and J genes are TRBV20-1 and TRBJ1-1, with D uncertain. Germline-derived CDR1 and CDR2 are DFQATT and SNEGSKA (reference sequence). The CDR3 extends over 15 amino acids. V lost 5 bases and J 0 bases, leaving 16 bases between the germline ends. The covered CDR3 bases are TGCAGTGCTCATCTACCCGGGTCTCTGAACACTGAA. Amino acids: CSAHLPGSLNTE. The entire CDR3 reads CSAHLPGSLNTEAFF.

This clone occurred many times. Partial CDR3 DNA: TGTGCCATCAGTGAGAGTGGGACATCGAATCAGCCC. As protein: CAISESGTSNQP. In full, the CDR3 reads CAISESGTSNQPQHF. The chain is built from TRBV10-3 and TRBJ1-5; a possible D gene is TRBD1 (6 bases). The read ends 3 residues early relative to the CDR3; the germline J gene fills the gap. V lost 2 bases to trimming and J lost 4 bases, with 12 bases between them. Germline values: CDR1 ENHRY, CDR2 SYGVKD. The CDR3 is 15 residues long.